This TCR beta chain stems from a study of blood T cell repertoires in COVID-19 (dated by TCRdb to 2019 to 2021). Context from the whole study: Samples from collaborators originated in the United States, Italy and Spain and spanned both the acute and convalescent phases of COVID-19. Subjects who had been exposed to COVID-19, were actively infected with it, or had recovered from it provided the deeply sampled blood TCRbeta repertoires that made up the dataset. The samples were drawn from two sources: the first 160 participants of the ongoing ImmuneRACE study, and 1,000 to 1,500 subjects contributed by 6 global collaborators. Where available, HLA class I and class II types were obtained from metadata supplied by the sample provider rather than from assay-based typing. Nearly every sample came with metadata listing a de-identified subject ID, COVID-19 status, age in years and sex. The material from the prospective study consisted of cDNA or gDNA derived from T cells, B-cell-depleted T cells, or PBMCs. The repertoires were released in a freely available public database intended as a resource for research on the immune response to SARS-CoV-2. What the authors observed across the whole study: Clinical and demographic metadata were provided uncurated, with the amount varying by source and participant.

Notes on this clone: Which antigen it targets is not known. The input lacks base qualities; no much larger clone sits a single base away.

Relative to germline, V is 9 bases shorter and J is 2 bases shorter, with 18 bases between their ends. The CDR3 runs 15 residues from the cysteine to the phenylalanine. Of the read, only the CDR3 DNA is kept; its 45 bases are in frame from base 1. CDR1 and CDR2, per the germline V gene, are LGHNA and YSLEER. Each collaborating institution followed its own protocols to collect whole blood in K2EDTA tubes. For TCRbeta analysis, collaborators shipped samples in one of three forms: frozen whole blood, isolated PBMCs, or DNA extracted from either of those sample types. TCRbeta CDR3 regions were amplified from genomic DNA by means of the immunoSEQ Assay, a bias-controlled multiplex PCR. On the study's bioinformatics: Within the assay, amplification of reference gene primers was used to estimate how many nucleated cells each sample contained. To quantify the absolute abundance of each unique TCRbeta CDR3 rearrangement, sequence reads were collapsed and filtered. Productive Simpson clonality was computed per sample as the square root of Simpson's diversity index over productive rearrangements. Sourced from immuneACCESS, this table was stored by TCRdb with only in-frame sequences that have V and J called. A share of the clones is absent; for the studies checked, an unresolved V gene accounts for under half, and the remainder has no known explanation. For V, J and clone size, that table is used; D and trimming come from the DNA. Counted in this sample were about 24,000 clones; 80% to 90% of them appeared once. The ten biggest clones cover approximately 12% of the sample.

Specimen: peripheral blood. This receptor chain uses TRBV4-3 and TRBJ2-3; the D gene is perhaps TRBD1, from 5 matching bases. The sequence was collected from an elderly woman with active or convalescent COVID-19. The nucleotides are TGCGCCAGAGAACAACAGGATATCTACACAGATACGCAGTATTTT. This encodes CAREQQDIYTDTQYF.